This TCR beta chain was captured by sequencing in a study of T cell responses to AZD1222 COVID-19 vaccine. Regarding this clone: The antigen remains unidentified.

Findings and caveats of the study: The breadth and depth of Spike-specific TCRs increased once two AZD1222 doses had been given. White British donors predominated, females outnumbered males, and clonal diversity was possibly underestimated. Baseline seropositives among AZD1222 recipients totaled only 5 to 7. Sampling captured repertoires only after the peak T cell response.

Profiling relied on immunoSEQ multiplex PCR, and the TCRdb table lists in-frame clones only, not all of them. The sample has approximately 140,000 clones; around 91% are singletons. This CDR3 is 15 amino acids long. Trimming took 5 bases from V and 3 from J; bases not matched to a gene: 11. The V gene's germline CDR1 is SGHDT and CDR2 YYEEEE. The chain has TRBV5-6 and TRBJ2-7; TRBD2 aligns across 7 bases. Sequencing was performed on peripheral blood, taken on day 0 of AZD1222 vaccination. This clonotype was obtained from an adult in good health. CDR3 bases: TGTGCCAGCAGTCCCAACGGGGGGTGGGGCTACGAGCAGTACTTC. Translated, it gives CASSPNGGWGYEQYF.